The 8 T cell receptor beta chains below all came from one sample that was sequenced in a study of Ad26.COV2.S vaccination and SARS-CoV-2 variants. TCRdb's copy holds only in-frame clones and misses some; the assay was immunoSEQ multiplex PCR. In the table there are hundreds of thousands of clones, 89% of which are singletons. Treatment given: over 15 received Ad26.COV2.S at low or high dose, single or two shots; about 5 received placebo; per-sample allocation not given. Day 63 after the first vaccine or placebo injection was the time point for sampling. Sequences were derived from peripheral blood, sampled in a trial of Ad26.COV2.S vaccine versus placebo. These receptors were obtained from a person aged 18 to 65 who received the Ad26.COV2.S COVID-19 vaccine or a placebo.

This clone was found a few times. This chain links TRBV25-1 with TRBJ2-7, with 9 bases identical to TRBD1. Looked up from germline, CDR1 is MGHDK and CDR2 is SYGVNS. Unmatched junction bases numbered 10, after V lost 4 bases and J lost 6 bases. This CDR3 has 15 residues. CDR3: CASSVPGTGLGEQYF. In DNA form, the CDR3 reads TGTGCCAGCAGTGTCCCCGGGACAGGGTTGGGCGAGCAGTACTTC.

CDR3 bases: TGTGCCAGCAGCCACTCCGGGTACGAGCAGTACTTC. Its protein product is CASSHSGYEQYF. V is TRBV14 and J is TRBJ2-7; D not resolved. The CDR3 totals 12 residues. V was cut by 3 bases and J by 4 bases, with 7 bases left in between. Germline lookup yields CDR1 SGHDN and CDR2 FVKESK.

The rearrangement uses TRBV10-2 and TRBJ1-6; TRBD1 is a possible D gene (6 bases). The CDR3 is made up of 15 amino acids. The germline V gene has CDR1 WSHSY and CDR2 SAAADI. V lost 2 bases, J lost 3 bases, and 8 bases lay in between. The CDR3 DNA is TGCGCCAGCAGTGAGCTAGGGGGCTATAATTCACCCCTCCACTTT. This encodes CASSELGGYNSPLHF.

This rearrangement joins TRBV19 to TRBJ2-1; the D gene is possibly TRBD1 (6 bases). With 6 bases removed from V and 9 bases from J, the gap between germline ends came to 24 bases. Germline CDR1 reads LNHDA; CDR2 reads SQIVND (reference sequence). CDR3 length: 16 amino acids. CDR3 protein: CASRTTGRGRGGEQFF. In DNA, the CDR3 is TGTGCCAGTAGAACCACAGGGCGAGGGCGAGGAGGTGAGCAGTTCTTC.

The chain is built from TRBV29-1 and TRBJ2-7; D remains unclear. This CDR3 region has 13 residues. The V end was cut by 3 bases, the J end by 2 bases, with 11 bases between. Germline assignment: CDR1 SQVTM and CDR2 ANQGSEA. This chain's CDR3 is CSVESRPTYEQYF. The CDR3 coding sequence is TGCAGCGTTGAGAGCAGGCCGACCTACGAGCAGTACTTC.

This rearrangement joins TRBV20-1 to TRBJ2-7, with 10 nucleotides matching TRBD2. The CDR3 contains 11 residues. The germline V gene has CDR1 DFQATT and CDR2 SNEGSKA (reference sequence). J lost 6 bases, V lost 7 bases, and 3 bases had no gene match. CDR3 sequence: CSVAGGGEQYF. The CDR3, as DNA: TGCAGTGTAGCGGGAGGAGGCGAGCAGTACTTC.

The J gene is TRBJ2-7, the V gene TRBV18, with 8 bases fitting TRBD1. Germline trimming cut 6 bases from V and 5 bases from J; bases unmatched to any gene: 12. The CDR3 has 15 residues. CDR1 and CDR2 (germline): KGHSH, LQKENI. In DNA form, the CDR3 reads TGTGCCAGCTCGGTGACCTTAGACAGGGGCCACGAGCAGTACTTC. Translated, it gives CASSVTLDRGHEQYF.

This rearrangement joins TRBV11-2 to TRBJ1-2, with 7 positions matching TRBD1. The V gene's germline CDR1 is SGHAT and CDR2 FQNNGV. The CDR3 loop spans 13 amino acids. Trimming removed 5 bases from V and 2 bases from J; junction bases left unmatched: 2. CDR3 region: CASSPGQNYGYTF. CDR3 coding DNA: TGTGCCAGCAGCCCGGGACAGAACTATGGCTACACCTTC.